The 15 T cell receptor beta chains reported below all come from one sample, sequenced in a study of blood T cell repertoires in COVID-19. Produced via immunoSEQ multiplex PCR; TCRdb's table is partial and in-frame only. The sample lists some 250,000 clones, approximately 84% seen once, with just over 3% in the top ten. What was sequenced was peripheral blood. The receptors originated from a woman aged 30 to 39 who had recovered from COVID-19.

CDR3 DNA sequence: TGCGCCAGCAGCTTGCAGGGAGGTTCCTACGAGCAGTACTTC. As protein: CASSLQGGSYEQYF. The chain is built from TRBV5-1 and TRBJ2-7, with D possibly matching TRBD2 (6 bases). The V gene's germline CDR1 is SGHRS and CDR2 YFSETQ. The V end was cut by 1 base, the J end by 1 base, with 9 bases between. The CDR3 runs to 14 residues.

The chain links TRBV3-1 (or the pseudogene TRBV3-2) to TRBJ2-1; the match to TRBD2 covers 8 bases. V lost 4 bases, J lost 9 bases, and 11 bases stayed unmatched. This CDR3 is built from 15 residues. The germline V gene has CDR1 LGHDT and CDR2 YNNKEL (reference sequence). The CDR3: CASSRTAGGRIEQFF. CDR3 sequence (DNA): TGTGCCAGCAGCCGGACGGCGGGGGGCCGGATTGAGCAGTTCTTC.

The table lists this clone with a count of one. The CDR3 DNA follows: TGTGCCAGCAGTTTTTTGGGACAGGGGGGCACTGAAGCTTTCTTT. It specifies CASSFLGQGGTEAFF. The chain employs TRBV27 and TRBJ1-1, with 11 bases aligning to TRBD1. The CDR3 runs 15 residues. With 3 bases clipped from V and 4 bases from J, the junction kept 4 bases outside the gene matches. In germline, CDR1 is MNHEY, CDR2 SMNVEV (reference sequence).

The chain combines TRBV3-1 (or the pseudogene TRBV3-2) with TRBJ2-3; TRBD2 matches at 9 bases. The CDR3 is 18 amino acids. Looked up from germline, CDR1 is LGHDT and CDR2 is YNNKEL (reference sequence). V lost 4 bases to trimming and J lost 3 bases; unmatched junction nucleotides: 14. The CDR3 bases are TGTGCCAGCAGCCCTAGTAGGGCTAGCGGGGTACTTACAGATACGCAGTATTTT. Its protein is CASSPSRASGVLTDTQYF.

The chain combines TRBV5-4 with TRBJ2-3; 10 positions match TRBD1. J was trimmed by 3 bases and V by 4 bases; bases with no gene match: 8. Germline V gene lookup returns CDR1 SGHNT and CDR2 YYREEE (reference sequence). The CDR3 is made up of 16 amino acids. The DNA for the CDR3 is TGTGCCAGCAGCCACCCGGACAGGGGGAAGACAGATACGCAGTATTTT. It encodes CASSHPDRGKTDTQYF. Full variable domain (rest looked up from reference TRBV5-4 and TRBJ2-3): ETGVTQSPTHLIKTRGQQVTLRCSSQSGHNTVSWYQQALGQGPQFIFQYYREEENGRGNFPPRFSGLQFPNYSSELNVNALELDDSALYLCASSHPDRGKTDTQYFGPGTRLTVL.

The V gene is TRBV24-1, the J gene TRBJ1-2; 7 positions match TRBD1. CDR3 length: 14 residues. V trimming: 7 bases; J trimming: 4 bases; junction bases outside the gene matches: 8. CDR1 KGHDR and CDR2 SFDVKD come from the germline V gene. CDR3: CATRRGQLLYGYTF. As DNA, the CDR3 is TGTGCCACCAGGAGGGGACAGCTCCTCTATGGCTACACCTTC.

The DNA for the CDR3 is TGTGCCAGCAGCTCCCAGCGGTGGGAGCAGTACTTC. It encodes CASSSQRWEQYF. The chain uses TRBV7-8 and TRBJ2-7; tentative D call: TRBD2 (5 bases). V was pared by 4 bases and J by 7 bases, with 11 bases between. This CDR3 is 12 amino acids long. The germline V gene has CDR1 SGHVS and CDR2 FQNEAQ.

The DNA of the CDR3 is TGTGCCAGCTCACCACCGACACTAGGCTTCTACGAGCAGTACTTC. It encodes CASSPPTLGFYEQYF. The chain recombines TRBV18 with TRBJ2-7, with D perhaps matching TRBD2 (5 bases). The CDR3 runs to 15 residues. CDR1 and CDR2 (germline): KGHSH, LQKENI. Trimming removed 0 bases from V and 3 bases from J, with 12 bases in between.

The chain uses TRBV7-3 and TRBJ2-3; 7 positions match TRBD2. The CDR3 loop spans 14 amino acids. The V gene's germline CDR1 is SGHTA and CDR2 FQGTGA. V was pared by 2 bases and J by 1 base, with 0 bases of the junction left unmatched. The CDR3 region is CASSLAGGTDTQYF. The CDR3 coding sequence is TGTGCCAGCAGCTTAGCGGGGGGCACAGATACGCAGTATTTT.

The rearrangement uses TRBV19 and TRBJ1-1; TRBD1 is a possible D gene (5 bases). This CDR3 is built from 17 residues. Germline CDR1 LNHDA, CDR2 SQIVND (reference sequence). With 3 bases removed from V and 3 bases from J, the gap between germline ends came to 20 bases. DNA for the CDR3: TGTGCCAGTAGTATCAGCGCCGGGGGGTCTTATGACACTGAAGCTTTCTTT. Translation gives CASSISAGGSYDTEAFF. The whole variable domain, filled in from reference TRBV19 and TRBJ1-1, reads DGGITQSPKYLFRKEGQNVTLSCEQNLNHDAMYWYRQDPGQGLRLIYYSQIVNDFQKGDIAEGYSVSREKKESFPLTVTSAQKNPTAFYLCASSISAGGSYDTEAFFGQGTRLTVV.

The gene calls are TRBV11-2 and TRBJ1-1; 7 nucleotides align to TRBD1. The CDR3 extends over 15 amino acids. The V gene end was trimmed by 5 bases and the J gene end by 1 base; junction bases not matched to a gene: 7. From germline, CDR1 is SGHAT and CDR2 FQNNGV. The CDR3, as DNA: TGTGCCAGCAGCCTAAGACAGGGAGGGAACACTGAAGCTTTCTTT. It codes for CASSLRQGGNTEAFF.

V is TRBV19 and J is TRBJ2-3, with 8 bases fitting TRBD2. CDR1 and CDR2 (germline): LNHDA, SQIVND (reference sequence). There are 16 residues in the CDR3. Germline trimming cut 0 bases from V and 6 bases from J; bases unmatched to any gene: 8. CDR3 region: CASSIDRTGGRDTQYF. As DNA, the CDR3 is TGTGCCAGTAGTATAGACAGGACGGGGGGGAGGGATACGCAGTATTTT.

V gene TRBV5-5 combines with J gene TRBJ2-6; 7 nucleotides line up with TRBD1. Germline-derived CDR1 and CDR2 are SGHKS and YYEKEE (reference sequence). The CDR3 is 20 residues long. The V gene end was trimmed by 5 bases and the J gene end by 0 bases; junction bases not matched to a gene: 17. The CDR3 loop is CASRLRGGASWGSGANVLTF. The CDR3, as DNA: TGTGCCAGCAGACTGCGAGGGGGCGCCTCATGGGGCTCTGGGGCCAACGTCCTGACTTTC.

The rearrangement joins TRBV6-5 to TRBJ2-5, with 14 bases lining up with TRBD2. The CDR3 runs 16 residues. From germline, CDR1 is MNHEY and CDR2 SVGAGI. J was trimmed by 3 bases and V by 4 bases; bases with no gene match: 4. The DNA of the CDR3 is TGTGCCAGCAGTTTGGGACTAGCGGGGGCGGAAGAGACCCAGTACTTC. It encodes CASSLGLAGAEETQYF.

This clone appeared a single time. The V gene is TRBV9, the J gene TRBJ2-1; the match to TRBD2 covers 10 bases. The CDR3 has 16 residues. V was pared by 0 bases and J by 7 bases, with 7 bases of the junction left unmatched. From germline, CDR1 is SGDLS and CDR2 YYNGEE. CDR3 nucleotide sequence: TGTGCCAGCAGCGTAGAAGCGGGGGGGTCGGCGAATGAGCAGTTCTTC. Its protein is CASSVEAGGSANEQFF. Filled out from reference TRBV9 and TRBJ2-1, the complete variable domain reads DSGVTQTPKHLITATGQRVTLRCSPRSGDLSVYWYQQSLDQGLQFLIQYYNGEERAKGNILERFSAQQFPDLHSELNLSSLELGDSALYFCASSVEAGGSANEQFFGPGTRLTVL.